This record concerns one TCR beta chain sequence. This entry is derived from a study of T cell responses to AZD1222 COVID-19 vaccine. The data were produced by immunoSEQ multiplex PCR, yet TCRdb's version contains in-frame clones alone and is incomplete. The table lists roughly 97,000 clones, about 89% of them singletons. The V gene's germline CDR1 is SGHNT and CDR2 YYREEE (reference sequence). V lost 4 bases and J lost 2; bases outside the gene matches: 8. The CDR3 runs 15 residues. This TCR derives from an adult who received the MenACWY meningococcal vaccine as a control. The sequences come from peripheral blood, collected 28 days after the second dose of the MenACWY control vaccine. This chain links TRBV5-4 with TRBJ2-5; 7 bases are a match to TRBD1. In DNA form, the CDR3 reads TGTGCCAGCAGCACGGACAGGAGGAGTCAAGAGACCCAGTACTTC. Its translation is CASSTDRRSQETQYF.